The 9 T cell receptor beta chains below all came from one sample that was sequenced in a study of T cell changes during pregnancy in multiple sclerosis. Data came from immunoSEQ multiplex PCR; TCRdb stores just in-frame clones and leaves some out. The sample yields about 31,000 clones, approximately 90% seen once. This material consisted of CD8+ T cells from peripheral blood mononuclear cells, taken in the second trimester of pregnancy. The receptors were gathered from a female donor with multiple sclerosis, enrolled in a pregnancy study.

Turning to this clone: Other DNA sequences from this sample encode an identical CDR3 as well. V is TRBV5-1 and J is TRBJ2-7, with 7 positions matching TRBD1. Germline trimming cut 3 bases from V and 1 base from J; bases unmatched to any gene: 7. There are 15 residues in the CDR3. CDR1 is SGHRS and CDR2 is YFSETQ in the germline V gene. The DNA of the CDR3 is TGCGCCAGCAGCTCTCTACAGGGGTTATCCTACGAGCAGTACTTC. Protein product: CASSSLQGLSYEQYF.

J is TRBJ2-3 and V is TRBV7-9; 8 nucleotides line up with TRBD1. CDR1 and CDR2 from the germline V gene are SEHNR and FQNEAQ (reference sequence). Trimming cost V 5 bases and J 2 bases; bases outside gene matches: 9. The CDR3 loop spans 16 amino acids. CDR3 sequence reads: CASSVGTGDSTDTQYF. The CDR3 coding sequence is TGTGCCAGCAGCGTAGGGACAGGAGACTCCACAGATACGCAGTATTTT.

This clone was seen just once. This chain uses TRBV5-4 with TRBJ2-3; 9 bases match TRBD2. With V trimmed by 4 bases and J by 2 bases, 8 bases remained unmatched. Germline assignment: CDR1 SGHNT and CDR2 YYREEE (reference sequence). The CDR3 covers 16 residues. As DNA, the CDR3 is TGTGCCAGCAGCGCCGGACTAGCGCAACTCACAGATACGCAGTATTTT. It encodes CASSAGLAQLTDTQYF.

The V gene is TRBV6-1, the J gene TRBJ2-5, with 7 bases aligning to TRBD1. Germline V CDR1 and CDR2: MNHNS, SASEGT. Losses at the gene ends were 4 bases for V and 0 bases for J; bases not matched to a gene: 5. The CDR3 sequence is 15 residues long. CDR3 loop: CASSALTGDQETQYF. In DNA, the CDR3 is TGTGCCAGCAGTGCTTTAACAGGGGACCAAGAGACCCAGTACTTC.

This clone was counted between two and nine times. The chain is built from TRBV6-1 and TRBJ1-3; TRBD1 matches 7 bases. This CDR3 is built from 17 residues. In germline, CDR1 is MNHNS, CDR2 SASEGT. Trimming cost V 4 bases and J 4 bases; bases outside gene matches: 13. CDR3 bases: TGTGCCAGCAGTGGCGCCGGGACAGAGCTTGCGGGAAACACCATATATTTT. Translated, it gives CASSGAGTELAGNTIYF.

The chain links TRBV6-4 to TRBJ2-7; 9 bases agree with TRBD1. CDR1 and CDR2 (germline): MRHNA, SNTAGT. CDR3 length: 11 residues. V lost 9 bases and J lost 4; bases outside the gene matches: 1. CDR3 residues: CARDRGYEQYF. DNA for the CDR3: TGTGCCAGGGACAGGGGATACGAGCAGTACTTC.

The genes are TRBV10-3 and TRBJ1-1; D gene unclear. The CDR3 totals 15 residues. In germline, CDR1 is ENHRY, CDR2 SYGVKD. V was trimmed by 2 bases and J by 2 bases, leaving 12 bases between them. The CDR3 region has the DNA TGTGCCATCAGTGAGCCGGAGGGTTTAAACACTGAAGCTTTCTTT. Translation: CAISEPEGLNTEAFF.

This chain connects TRBV5-1 to TRBJ1-1, with TRBD1 matching over 9 bases. Looked up from germline, CDR1 is SGHRS and CDR2 is YFSETQ. There are 13 residues in the CDR3. Trimming cost V 4 bases and J 8 bases; bases outside gene matches: 6. The CDR3 reads CASSPGQGIEAFF. The DNA of the CDR3 is TGCGCCAGCAGCCCAGGACAGGGGATCGAAGCTTTCTTT. The entire variable domain, with the rest obtained from reference TRBV5-1 and TRBJ1-1, is as follows: KAGVTQTPRYLIKTRGQQVTLSCSPISGHRSVSWYQQTPGQGLQFLFEYFSETQRNKGNFPGRFSGRQFSNSRSEMNVSTLELGDSALYLCASSPGQGIEAFFGQGTRLTVV.

V gene TRBV27 combines with J gene TRBJ2-1; tentative D call: TRBD1 (5 bases). CDR1 and CDR2 (germline): MNHEY, SMNVEV (reference sequence). Deletions cut 2 bases from V and 4 bases from J, with 18 bases between. The CDR3 consists of 17 residues. The CDR3 bases are TGTGCCAGCAGTTTAATAGGACAACAAGGCCCGTACAATGAGCAGTTCTTC. Protein product: CASSLIGQQGPYNEQFF.